Below are 26 T cell receptor beta chains sequenced from a single sample in a study of regulatory T cells in long-lasting Graves disease. Libraries of TCR beta came from iRepertoire HTBI primers plus Arm-PCR of CDR3 regions. Each CDR3 protein gets one entry after TCRdb re-called the multiplex PCR reads with MiXCR. Of about 610,000 distinct CDR3 sequences in the sample, 15% to 20% were seen once. Time point here: newly diagnosed GD, antithyroid drugs for less than 3 months. There was RNA extracted from PBMCs, and the TCR library was made from it. The data also belong to a second study, concerning T cells in Graves' hyperthyroidism and ophthalmopathy.

The source was peripheral blood mononuclear cells (PBMCs), collected at new diagnosis, from a patient treated with antithyroid drugs. These receptors were obtained from a young man with Graves disease.

At least ten counts were recorded for this clonotype. V and J are TRBV6-5 and TRBJ1-6, with D tentatively TRBD1 (5 bases). Germline V lookup: CDR1 MNHEY, CDR2 SVGAGI. V was pared by 2 bases and J by 6 bases, with 11 bases between. The CDR3 has 15 amino acids. For the CDR3, the DNA is TGTGCCAGCAGTTACGGCTGGGGCGGTAATTCACCCCTCCACTTT. Its protein is CASSYGWGGNSPLHF.

This clonotype occurred many times. The rearrangement links TRBV27 to TRBJ2-7; 12 positions agree with TRBD1. The CDR3 runs to 17 residues. V shed 1 base, J shed 3 bases, and the junction held 7 bases outside the gene matches. Germline lookup yields CDR1 MNHEY and CDR2 SMNVEV (reference sequence). CDR3 nucleotide sequence: TGTGCCAGCAGTTTATTGGGGACAGGGGGCCTGTACTACGAGCAGTACTTC. This codes for CASSLLGTGGLYYEQYF.

The chain is built from TRBV7-9 and TRBJ2-1; possible D gene TRBD1, 6 bases. Germline V CDR1 and CDR2: SEHNR, FQNEAQ (reference sequence). Trimming left V 0 bases short and J 4 bases short, with 10 bases between. The CDR3 covers 15 residues. The CDR3 sequence: CASSLAPDRYNEQFF. CDR3 bases: TGTGCCAGCAGCTTAGCCCCGGACAGATACAATGAGCAGTTCTTC.

In this sample, this clonotype turned up many times. The rearrangement uses TRBV12-3 or TRBV12-4 and TRBJ2-1; D perhaps matches TRBD1 (5 bases). CDR3 length: 14 amino acids. V was shortened by 7 bases and J by 6 bases, with 16 bases between the two germline ends. The CDR3 DNA follows: TGTGCCAGCACCCCAGGGTCATTGGCCAATGAGCAGTTCTTC. Its translation is CASTPGSLANEQFF.

Ten or more counts support this clonotype. CDR3 protein: CASSDGAGDGTDTQYF. DNA for the CDR3: TGTGCCAGCAGTGATGGAGCGGGAGACGGCACAGATACGCAGTATTTT. The V call is TRBV2, the J call TRBJ2-3; 8 nucleotides align to TRBD2. The junction had 6 bases not matched to a gene; V was cut back by 3 bases and J by 1 base. The germline CDR1 and CDR2 sequences are SNHLY and FYNNEI. This CDR3 spans 16 amino acids.

This chain uses TRBV20-1 with TRBJ1-4; maybe TRBD1 (6 bases). Germline-derived CDR1 and CDR2 are DFQATT and SNEGSKA (reference sequence). V was shortened by 4 bases and J by 1 base, with 7 bases between the two germline ends. This CDR3 region has 13 residues. The CDR3 loop is CSAKTGTNEKLFF. CDR3 nucleotides: TGCAGTGCTAAGACAGGAACTAATGAAAAACTGTTTTTT.

This clonotype has a count of ten or more. The chain joins TRBV7-9 to TRBJ1-1; 8 positions match TRBD1. From germline, CDR1 is SEHNR and CDR2 FQNEAQ (reference sequence). J was trimmed by 6 bases and V by 1 base; bases with no gene match: 7. The CDR3 is 15 amino acids. CDR3 residues: CASSLDRGGFPEAFF. CDR3 bases: TGTGCCAGCAGCTTAGACAGGGGGGGCTTCCCTGAAGCTTTCTTT. Variable domain in full (rest from reference TRBV7-9 and TRBJ1-1): DTGVSQNPRHKITKRGQNVTFRCDPISEHNRLYWYRQTLGQGPEFLTYFQNEAQLEKSRLLSDRFSAERPKGSFSTLEIQRTEQGDSAMYLCASSLDRGGFPEAFFGQGTRLTVV.

This clonotype has a handful of counts. This chain joins TRBV20-1 and TRBJ2-1; either TRBD1 or TRBD2 may fit D (5 bases each). Germline CDR1 and CDR2: DFQATT and SNEGSKA (reference sequence). With 6 bases removed from V and 10 bases from J, the gap between germline ends came to 19 bases. The length of the CDR3 is 13 residues. The CDR3 region has the DNA TGCAGTGCCCGGCAGGGAGTGTCCCGCGAGCAGTTCTTC. Its protein product is CSARQGVSREQFF.

Of note for this clonotype: One base away lies a much larger clone, so this may be a sequencing read error. The J gene is TRBJ2-7, the V gene TRBV7-9, with 7 bases fitting TRBD2. Trimming removed 1 base from V and 5 bases from J; junction bases left unmatched: 8. The germline V gene has CDR1 SEHNR and CDR2 FQNEAQ (reference sequence). The CDR3 covers 15 residues. CDR3 DNA: TGTGCCAGCAGCTTAGTTGGGCGGGAGTACCACGAGCAGTACTTC. It codes for CASSLVGREYHEQYF.

This clonotype was found many times. The chain has TRBV12-3 or TRBV12-4 and TRBJ1-1, with D possibly matching TRBD1 (6 bases). V was cut by 2 bases and J by 9 bases, with 16 bases left in between. The CDR3 extends over 14 amino acids. CDR3 loop: CASSLISRQEQAFF. In nucleotides, the CDR3 is TGTGCCAGCAGTTTAATTTCCCGACAGGAGCAAGCTTTCTTT.

This clonotype has only a few counts. The chain joins TRBV10-1 to TRBJ2-1; 10 bases are shared with TRBD1. V was clipped by 3 bases and J by 8 bases; unmatched bases: 7. The CDR3 covers 15 residues. The V gene's germline CDR1 is WNHNN and CDR2 SYGVQD (reference sequence). The CDR3 loop reads CASSDSGTGVDEQFF. DNA for the CDR3: TGCGCCAGCAGTGATTCCGGGACAGGGGTTGATGAGCAGTTCTTC.

This clonotype was counted a few times. The rearrangement uses TRBV20-1 and TRBJ1-2, with D perhaps matching TRBD1 (6 bases). The V and J ends lost 5 bases and 5 bases respectively, with 24 bases between them. Germline V gene lookup returns CDR1 DFQATT and CDR2 SNEGSKA (reference sequence). The CDR3 length is 16 residues. The CDR3 here is CSARTSGRGAQYGYTF. The CDR3 nucleotides read TGCAGTGCTCGGACCTCCGGACGGGGGGCACAGTATGGCTACACCTTC.

This clonotype was seen many times. This chain joins TRBV7-2 and TRBJ1-2; no clear D gene. The CDR3 runs 12 residues. CDR1 SGHTA and CDR2 FQGNSA come from the germline V gene. Deletions cut 4 bases from V and 8 bases from J, with 11 bases between. Here the CDR3 reads CASSSEIWGYTF. CDR3 sequence (DNA): TGTGCCAGCAGCTCCGAAATTTGGGGCTACACCTTC. Using reference TRBV7-2 and TRBJ1-2 for the parts outside the CDR3, the full variable domain is GAGVSQSPSNKVTEKGKDVELRCDPISGHTALYWYRQSLGQGLEFLIYFQGNSAPDKSGLPSDRFSAERTGGSVSTLTIQRTQQEDSAVYLCASSSEIWGYTFGSGTRLTVV.

This clonotype was observed many times. The V and J genes are TRBV5-1 and TRBJ2-3; D is possibly TRBD2 (5 bases). V dropped 5 bases and J dropped 3 bases, with 19 bases sitting between them. The CDR3 loop spans 16 amino acids. Per the germline V gene, CDR1 is SGHRS and CDR2 is YFSETQ. CDR3 protein: CASRPRQAGGTDTQYF. The CDR3 DNA is TGCGCCAGCAGGCCGCGGCAGGCAGGCGGGACAGATACGCAGTATTTT.

A few counts support this clonotype. This chain links TRBV5-1 with TRBJ2-1; 9 bases map to TRBD2. V shed 0 bases, J shed 7 bases, and the junction held 2 bases outside the gene matches. CDR1 and CDR2 (germline): SGHRS, YFSETQ. The CDR3 is made up of 14 amino acids. The CDR3 DNA reads TGCGCCAGCAGCTTGGGCGGGAGGGTGAATGAGCAGTTCTTC. Translated: CASSLGGRVNEQFF.

A word on this clonotype: Just one base apart from a much larger clone, this may be a read error. The chain couples TRBV2 to TRBJ1-3; D not certain. The ends were cut back, 5 bases at V and 5 bases at J, with 10 bases in the middle. The CDR3 consists of 13 residues. Looked up from germline, CDR1 is SNHLY and CDR2 is FYNNEI. In nucleotides, the CDR3 is TGTGCCAGCAGTAGACCGGCCAGAAACACCATATATTTT. It specifies CASSRPARNTIYF. Full variable domain (rest looked up from reference TRBV2 and TRBJ1-3): EPEVTQTPSHQVTQMGQEVILRCVPISNHLYFYWYRQILGQKVEFLVSFYNNEISEKSEIFDDQFSVERPDGSNFTLKIRSTKLEDSAMYFCASSRPARNTIYFGEGSWLTVV.

This clonotype was recorded many times. J is TRBJ1-5 and V is TRBV2, with a tentative D call TRBD1 (5 bases). The germline gives CDR1 SNHLY, CDR2 FYNNEI. The CDR3 is 16 residues long. The V gene lost 4 bases and the J gene lost 0 bases, with 13 bases spanning the gap. The CDR3 sequence: CASSVGRGGSNQPQHF. CDR3 coding DNA: TGTGCCAGCAGTGTTGGGAGGGGCGGTAGCAATCAGCCCCAGCATTTT. Together with reference TRBV2 and TRBJ1-5, the CDR3 gives the full variable domain: EPEVTQTPSHQVTQMGQEVILRCVPISNHLYFYWYRQILGQKVEFLVSFYNNEISEKSEIFDDQFSVERPDGSNFTLKIRSTKLEDSAMYFCASSVGRGGSNQPQHFGDGTRLSIL.

This clonotype has a handful of counts. The V gene is TRBV19, the J gene TRBJ1-5; 9 bases are shared with TRBD1. This CDR3 is 16 amino acids long. The V gene end was trimmed by 3 bases and the J gene end by 2 bases; junction bases not matched to a gene: 5. Germline V lookup: CDR1 LNHDA, CDR2 SQIVND (reference sequence). The CDR3 spells CASSMLGQGGNQPQHF. The CDR3 DNA reads as TGTGCCAGTAGTATGCTGGGACAGGGTGGCAATCAGCCCCAGCATTTT.

The chain combines TRBV3-1 with TRBJ2-7, with unresolved D. CDR1 LGHDT and CDR2 YNNKEL come from the germline V gene (reference sequence). The CDR3 consists of 13 residues. The germline V and J ends were trimmed by 1 base and 4 bases, with 8 bases remaining between them. CDR3 in amino acids: CASSQVNNYEQYF. The CDR3 DNA is TGTGCCAGCAGCCAAGTAAATAATTACGAGCAGTACTTC.

This chain links TRBV27 with TRBJ1-5; TRBD1 agrees at 7 bases. CDR3 size: 17 residues. Germline trimming cut 0 bases from V and 3 bases from J; bases unmatched to any gene: 8. Germline assignment: CDR1 MNHEY and CDR2 SMNVEV (reference sequence). The CDR3 protein is CASSLSSGDSTNQPQHF. The CDR3 nucleotides read TGTGCCAGCAGTTTATCGTCGGGGGACAGTACCAATCAGCCCCAGCATTTT.

There are a few counts of this clonotype. The V gene is TRBV29-1, the J gene TRBJ2-3, with 13 bases aligning to TRBD2. The CDR3 runs 15 residues. V was pared by 4 bases and J by 0 bases, with 1 base of the junction left unmatched. Germline assignment: CDR1 SQVTM and CDR2 ANQGSEA. CDR3 region: CSVGLAGGSTDTQYF. The CDR3 coding sequence is TGCAGCGTTGGACTAGCGGGAGGTAGCACAGATACGCAGTATTTT.

This clonotype was detected only a few times. The chain carries TRBV13 and TRBJ2-5; 8 bases fit TRBD1. The CDR3 length is 15 residues. Germline-derived CDR1 and CDR2 are PRHDT and FYEKMQ (reference sequence). The V and J ends lost 5 bases and 5 bases, in that order; junction bases with no gene match: 10. DNA for the CDR3: TGTGCCAGCAGCCACCCAGCAGGGGGCACGGAGACCCAGTACTTC. Translation gives CASSHPAGGTETQYF.

As concerns this clonotype: A much larger clone lies one base from this, so it may be a read error. The chain joins TRBV20-1 to TRBJ2-3; the match to TRBD2 covers 7 bases. The CDR3 has 16 residues. The V segment lost 6 bases and the J segment 3 bases; nucleotides outside the gene matches: 15. CDR1 is DFQATT, CDR2 SNEGSKA, per germline (reference sequence). The CDR3 nucleotides read TGCAGTGCCTCGCGCCCTGGCGGGAGAAGGACAGATACGCAGTATTTT. Its protein is CSASRPGGRRTDTQYF.

There are a few counts of this clonotype. The chain couples TRBV20-1 to TRBJ2-1, with TRBD2 identical over 12 bases. Germline CDR1 is DFQATT and CDR2 is SNEGSKA (reference sequence). V lost 3 bases and J lost 9; bases outside the gene matches: 6. This CDR3 is 14 amino acids long. The CDR3 region is CSARTSGGFSEQFF. The CDR3 nucleotides read TGCAGTGCTAGGACTAGCGGGGGTTTCAGTGAGCAGTTCTTC.

This sequence joins TRBV2 and TRBJ2-1; 7 bases are shared with TRBD2. V was clipped by 4 bases and J by 2 bases; unmatched bases: 2. The germline CDR1 and CDR2 sequences are SNHLY and FYNNEI. The CDR3 spans 14 residues. CDR3 loop: CASSGGLTYNEQFF. CDR3 sequence (DNA): TGTGCCAGCAGTGGGGGACTAACCTACAATGAGCAGTTCTTC. Looking up the rest from reference TRBV2 and TRBJ2-1 gives the full variable domain: EPEVTQTPSHQVTQMGQEVILRCVPISNHLYFYWYRQILGQKVEFLVSFYNNEISEKSEIFDDQFSVERPDGSNFTLKIRSTKLEDSAMYFCASSGGLTYNEQFFGPGTRLTVL.

The genes are TRBV18 and TRBJ2-1; 11 nucleotides match TRBD1. Germline V gene data show CDR1 as KGHSH and CDR2 as LQKENI. The CDR3 spans 15 residues. The junction had 1 base not matched to a gene; V was cut back by 0 bases and J by 6 bases. The CDR3 protein is CASSPPGQGGNEQFF. Here the CDR3 DNA reads TGTGCCAGCTCACCACCGGGACAGGGGGGCAATGAGCAGTTCTTC.